This is a list of T cell receptor beta chains from one sample in a study of shared clonotypes between healthy human individuals. Using immunoSEQ multiplex PCR, the repertoire was profiled, and TCRdb retains in-frame clones only, with some absent. Altogether about 1.4 million clones are present, 96% being singletons, with the ten largest covering about 1.2%. The sequencing sample was made of naive CD4+ T cells sorted from blood. The receptor source for this set is a man aged 25 to 40 in good health. CDR3s include the opening cysteine and the closing phenylalanine or tryptophan. The D gene is left open where the match is weak. Expanded clones are given a class, and other clones once, few, many or no size at all.

d_call | j_call | v_call | clone_size | cdr3_aa | cdr3_nt
NA | TRBJ1-3 | TRBV6-1 | NA | CASSGPAGDSGNTIYF | TGTGCCAGCAGTGGACCGGCGGGGGACTCTGGAAACACCATATATTTT
NA | TRBJ2-3 | TRBV7-9 | NA | CASSLGGFSTDTQYF | TGTGCCAGCAGCTTGGGCGGATTTAGCACAGATACGCAGTATTTT
NA | TRBJ2-7 | TRBV18 | once | CASSPQVSYEQYF | TGTGCCAGCTCACCACAGGTTTCCTACGAGCAGTACTTC
TRBD2 | TRBJ2-1 | TRBV2 | once | CASSAGLAGMYEQFF | TGTGCCAGCAGTGCAGGACTAGCGGGGATGTATGAGCAGTTCTTC
NA | TRBJ2-7 | TRBV4-1 | NA | CASSLNPFTYEQYF | TGCGCCAGCAGCCTGAACCCCTTTACCTACGAGCAGTACTTC
NA | TRBJ2-3 | TRBV27 | few | CASSLPYGPDTQYF | TGTGCCAGCAGTTTACCCTACGGGCCAGATACGCAGTATTTT
TRBD1 | TRBJ2-3 | TRBV5-1 | NA | CASSTGQGTDTQYF | TGCGCCAGCAGCACCGGACAGGGTACAGATACGCAGTATTTT
NA | TRBJ1-2 | TRBV7-9 | NA | CASSSSSGYTF | TGTGCCAGCAGCTCTTCAAGTGGCTACACCTTC
NA | TRBJ2-7 | TRBV5-1 | NA | CASSVTGTYEQYF | TGCGCCAGCAGCGTCACAGGAACCTACGAGCAGTACTTC
TRBD2 | TRBJ2-7 | TRBV18 | NA | CASSPRASGSVYEQYF | TGTGCCAGCTCACCACGGGCTAGCGGGAGTGTCTACGAGCAGTACTTC
TRBD2 | TRBJ2-1 | TRBV6-6 | NA | CASSSRTSGQYNEQFF | TGTGCCAGCAGTTCTCGGACTAGCGGACAATACAATGAGCAGTTCTTC
TRBD2 | TRBJ2-3 | TRBV7-2 | NA | CASSLVLAGGTDTQYF | TGTGCCAGCAGCTTAGTACTAGCGGGAGGCACAGATACGCAGTATTTT
NA | TRBJ1-2 | TRBV28 | once | CASSFENYGYTF | TGTGCCAGCAGTTTCGAGAACTATGGCTACACCTTC
NA | TRBJ2-1 | TRBV5-1 | NA | CASSSRPDLFNEQFF | TGCGCCAGCAGCTCCAGACCCGATCTCTTCAATGAGCAGTTCTTC
NA | TRBJ2-3 | TRBV10-3 | NA | CAISVEYSTDTQYF | TGTGCCATCAGTGTCGAGTATAGCACAGATACGCAGTATTTT
NA | TRBJ1-1 | TRBV10-2 | NA | CASGGRQVNTEAFF | TGCGCCAGCGGGGGGAGACAGGTGAACACTGAAGCTTTCTTT
NA | TRBJ1-5 | TRBV25-1 | NA | CASSDWTESNQPQHF | TGTGCCAGCAGTGATTGGACAGAAAGCAATCAGCCCCAGCATTTT